This entry is about one T cell receptor (beta chain). This clonotype was counted at least ten times. No cognate antigen has been identified for it. No much larger clonotype is one base removed from it; base qualities were not supplied. The iRepertoire nested amplicon-rescue multiplex PCR (arm-PCR) platform was used to amplify TCR alpha and beta CDR3 regions from RNA. The input for one-step reverse transcription and amplification was roughly 85-400 ng of either tissue mRNA or PBMC total RNA. Following bead purification, Illumina adapters were added by a secondary multiplex PCR, and the libraries were gel-purified between 200 and 400 bp. Demultiplexing relied on internal 6-nucleotide barcodes carried by the libraries. The libraries were sequenced on an Illumina MiSeq using 2x220 or 2x250 nucleotide paired-end reads. For the original study's pipeline: Paired reads were merged using FLASH 1.2.11 and were aligned to the GRCh37 human genome using BWA-MEM, after which TRA and TRB reads were extracted. V and J assignment used an IMGT-derived reference of cassette sequences and CDR3 motifs that included pseudogenes. Reads were translated in three frames, and productive CDR3s were defined as those with a C...FGXG motif and no stop codons. Unique combinations of V-J cassette pair and CDR3 amino acid sequence were defined as clonotypes. Filtering of reads was based on Hamming distance, with the threshold set by the sequence error rate of each sample in mapped regions. The public sequencing data were trimmed at Q25 with fastp and processed into clonotypes with MiXCR by TCRdb, which kept only in-frame beta chains. For every CDR3 protein sequence, its rows merge into one entry that carries the most common genes and DNA. Here the V and J calls rest on TCRdb's processing, not on the authors' analysis. The sample profile shows approximately 93,000 distinct CDR3 sequences; roughly 40% of them were found once. The ten largest clones take up 30% to 40% of the sample.

The junction shows trimming of 2 bases on V and 4 bases on J, plus 11 bases between the germline ends. The cysteine opens and the phenylalanine closes a CDR3 of 14 amino acids. Only CDR3 DNA is held: 42 bases, read in frame from base 1. CDR1 SGHKS and CDR2 YYEKEE are derived from the germline V gene (reference sequence). These data belong to a study of glioma-infiltrating T cells (dated by TCRdb to the mid-2010s). Context from the whole study: Sequencing of TCR alpha- and beta-chain repertoires was performed on glioma tissue, on non-neoplastic brain tissue, and on matched peripheral blood mononuclear cells. To measure divergence between tissue and blood T-cell populations, each tissue-infiltrating repertoire was compared with the peripheral blood repertoire of the same patient. The paired cohort was made up of three low-grade glioma patients, 7 or 8 primary glioblastoma patients and three non-glioma patients who contributed non-neoplastic brain tissue.

What the work shows at the level of the full study, not this receptor alone: The group comparisons were based on small numbers of patients: three non-neoplastic, three low-grade glioma and roughly eight glioblastoma patients. Very few CDR3 sequences were shared between tissue and blood, attributed to high CDR3 diversity and limited sampling. VJ-independent divergence between tissue and blood was lower than expected in non-neoplastic patients but higher than expected in all gliomas, particularly low-grade gliomas.

This sequence originates from a human donor with low-grade glioma or glioblastoma, undergoing nonglioma brain surgery, or in good health (not recorded which). The sample consisted of glioma tissue, nonneoplastic brain tissue, or PBMCs (not recorded which). The sequence is built from TRBV5-5 and TRBJ2-3, with the D gene tentatively TRBD1 or TRBD2, based on 5 matching bases in each. The sequenced DNA is TGTGCCAGCAGCTTAATCGAGGGACCAGATACGCAGTATTTT. Translated, it gives CASSLIEGPDTQYF.